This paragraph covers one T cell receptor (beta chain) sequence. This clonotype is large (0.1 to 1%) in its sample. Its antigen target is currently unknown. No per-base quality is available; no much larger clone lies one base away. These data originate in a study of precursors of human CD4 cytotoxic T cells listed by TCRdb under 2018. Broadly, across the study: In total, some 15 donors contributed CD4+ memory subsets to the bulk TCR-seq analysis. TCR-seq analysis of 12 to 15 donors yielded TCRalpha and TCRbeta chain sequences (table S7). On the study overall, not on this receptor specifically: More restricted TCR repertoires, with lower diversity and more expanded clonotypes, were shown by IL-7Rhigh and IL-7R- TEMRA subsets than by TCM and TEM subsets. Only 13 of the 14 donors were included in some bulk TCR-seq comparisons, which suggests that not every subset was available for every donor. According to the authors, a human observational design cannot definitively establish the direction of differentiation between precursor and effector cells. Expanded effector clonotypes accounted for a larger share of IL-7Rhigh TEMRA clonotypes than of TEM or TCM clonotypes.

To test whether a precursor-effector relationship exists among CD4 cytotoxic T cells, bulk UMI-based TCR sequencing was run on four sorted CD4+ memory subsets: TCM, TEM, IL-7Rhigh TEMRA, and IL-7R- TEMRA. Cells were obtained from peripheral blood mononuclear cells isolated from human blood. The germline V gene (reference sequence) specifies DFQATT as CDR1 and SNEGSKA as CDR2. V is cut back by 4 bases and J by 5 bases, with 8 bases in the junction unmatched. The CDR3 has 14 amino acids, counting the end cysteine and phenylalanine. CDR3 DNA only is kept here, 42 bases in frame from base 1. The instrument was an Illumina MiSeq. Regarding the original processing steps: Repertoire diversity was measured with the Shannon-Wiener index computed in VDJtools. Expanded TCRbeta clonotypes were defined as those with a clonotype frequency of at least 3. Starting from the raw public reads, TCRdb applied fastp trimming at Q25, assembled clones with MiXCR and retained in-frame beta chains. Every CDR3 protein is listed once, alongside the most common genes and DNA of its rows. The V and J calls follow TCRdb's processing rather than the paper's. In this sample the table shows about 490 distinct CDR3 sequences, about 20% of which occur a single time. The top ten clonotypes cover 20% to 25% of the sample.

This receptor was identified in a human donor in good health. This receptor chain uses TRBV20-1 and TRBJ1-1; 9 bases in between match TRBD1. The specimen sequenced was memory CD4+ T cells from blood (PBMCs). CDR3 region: CSATGTGWWTEAFF. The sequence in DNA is TGCAGTGCTACCGGGACAGGGTGGTGGACTGAAGCTTTCTTT.